The clone carrying this T cell receptor (beta chain) showed up just once. The antigen remains undetermined. The data derive from a study of cytomegalovirus exposure and HLA in healthy donors. PCR employed 60 Vbeta and 13 Jbeta primers. Clones were sequenced by immunoSEQ multiplex PCR, and TCRdb holds only the in-frame ones, with some missing. The sample lists approximately 150,000 clones, roughly 76% occurring once. The CDR3 spans 15 residues. V shed 2 bases and J 2 bases; nucleotides not matched to a gene: 5. Germline V gives CDR1 MDHEN, CDR2 SYDVKM. Study-wide results and caveats: Analysis was carried out at a later point, and it linked a missense DCLRE1C variant to TCR beta V- and J-gene trimming. The authors enumerated over 150 TCR beta chains as linked to cytomegalovirus. Later, TCR association rates were found to vary by HLA locus, highest for DRB1 and lowest for HLA-C. Later work found most CMV-associated TCR beta chains apparently HLA-restricted.

The chain carries TRBV28 and TRBJ1-2; 7 bases fit TRBD1. The sequence was obtained from a woman aged 45-60 years in good health and CMV-seronegative. The specimen was PBMCs. CDR3 region: CASSLERTGNYGYTF. The CDR3 region has the DNA TGTGCCAGCAGTTTAGAGCGGACAGGAAACTATGGCTACACCTTC.